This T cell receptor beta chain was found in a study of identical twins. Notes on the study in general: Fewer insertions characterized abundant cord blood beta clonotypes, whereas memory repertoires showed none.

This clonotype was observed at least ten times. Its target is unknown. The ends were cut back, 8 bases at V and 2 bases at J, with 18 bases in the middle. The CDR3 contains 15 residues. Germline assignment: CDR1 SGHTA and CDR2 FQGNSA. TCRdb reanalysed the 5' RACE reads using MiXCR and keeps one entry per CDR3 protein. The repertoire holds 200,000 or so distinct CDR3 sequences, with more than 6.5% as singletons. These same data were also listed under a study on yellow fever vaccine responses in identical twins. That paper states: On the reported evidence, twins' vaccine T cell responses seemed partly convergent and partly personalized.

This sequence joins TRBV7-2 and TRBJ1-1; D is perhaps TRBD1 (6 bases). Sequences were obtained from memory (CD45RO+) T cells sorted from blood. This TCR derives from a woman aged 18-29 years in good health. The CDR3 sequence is CASVGHKNLNTEAFF. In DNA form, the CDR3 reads TGTGCCAGCGTGGGACACAAGAACTTAAACACTGAAGCTTTCTTT. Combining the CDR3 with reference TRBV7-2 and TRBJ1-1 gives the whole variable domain GAGVSQSPSNKVTEKGKDVELRCDPISGHTALYWYRQSLGQGLEFLIYFQGNSAPDKSGLPSDRFSAERTGGSVSTLTIQRTQQEDSAVYLCASVGHKNLNTEAFFGQGTRLTVV.